The 20 T cell receptor beta chains below come from one sample, sequenced in a study of breast tumors, draining lymph nodes, adjacent tissues. TCRdb ran MiXCR on the multiplex PCR reads and lists one entry per CDR3 protein. The table has approximately 210,000 distinct CDR3 sequences, roughly 32% seen once. Samples came from axillary lymph nodes draining the breast cancer. Specimen: axillary lymph node tissue. The receptor source for this set is a female donor with breast cancer. Some clones in this sample may be carry-over from other donors' samples.

This chain links TRBV20-1 with TRBJ2-7, with no clear D. The germline V gene has CDR1 DFQATT and CDR2 SNEGSKA (reference sequence). CDR3 length: 13 residues. Trimming stripped 6 bases from V and 0 bases from J, with 12 bases between. The CDR3 DNA is TGCAGTGCAGGGTCGGCGGACTCCTACGAGCAGTACTTC. This sequence encodes CSAGSADSYEQYF.

This clonotype was counted ten times or more. At one end, the junction sequence differs from germline, possibly due to a read error. This chain connects TRBV6-1 to TRBJ1-6; unclear D gene. The CDR3 covers 17 residues. CDR1 and CDR2 (germline): MNHNS, SASEGT. The CDR3 spells CASSQAPGSSYNSPLHF. In DNA form, the CDR3 reads TGTGCCAGCAGTCAAGCGCCAGGCAGCTCCTATAATTCACCCCTCCACTTT.

The chain has TRBV5-1 and TRBJ1-1; TRBD1 matches 9 bases. This CDR3 is 19 amino acids long. With 4 bases clipped from V and 0 bases from J, the junction kept 16 bases outside the gene matches. Germline assignment: CDR1 SGHRS and CDR2 YFSETQ. The CDR3 loop is CASSPLGRGRTGVNTEAFF. CDR3 coding DNA: TGCGCCAGCAGCCCCTTGGGGCGCGGGAGGACAGGGGTGAACACTGAAGCTTTCTTT.

There are many counts of this clonotype. The chain carries TRBV20-1 and TRBJ1-3, with TRBD1 matching over 7 bases. CDR3 length: 14 amino acids. Germline CDR1 DFQATT, CDR2 SNEGSKA (reference sequence). Unmatched junction bases numbered 10, after V lost 5 bases and J lost 6 bases. CDR3 in DNA: TGCAGTGCTTTAAACCGGGACAGACTAAACACCATATATTTT. It translates to CSALNRDRLNTIYF.

This clonotype was counted at least ten times. The chain is built from TRBV5-5 and TRBJ2-3, with TRBD1 as a possible D gene (5 bases). Germline CDR1 is SGHKS and CDR2 is YYEKEE (reference sequence). V was shortened by 5 bases and J by 2 bases, with 9 bases between the two germline ends. The CDR3 is 13 amino acids. The CDR3: CASRVGPTDTQYF. DNA of the CDR3: TGTGCCAGCAGAGTGGGGCCCACAGATACGCAGTATTTT.

The V gene is TRBV10-1, the J gene TRBJ1-2, with TRBD1 as a possible D gene (5 bases). The germline V and J ends were trimmed by 7 bases and 2 bases, with 14 bases remaining between them. The germline V gene has CDR1 WNHNN and CDR2 SYGVQD (reference sequence). The CDR3 has 14 residues. In DNA, the CDR3 is TGCGCCAGCAAGAGGGACCTTACGAACTATGGCTACACCTTC. Translated: CASKRDLTNYGYTF.

Ten or more counts support this clonotype. The CDR3: CASSKDRDPSYEQYF. Written as DNA, the CDR3 is TGTGCCAGCAGCAAGGACAGGGACCCTTCATACGAGCAGTACTTC. The rearrangement joins TRBV12-3 or TRBV12-4 to TRBJ2-7; 8 bases line up with TRBD1. V lost 6 bases, J lost 4 bases, and 11 bases stayed unmatched. The CDR3 covers 15 residues.

The table lists this clonotype with many counts. This chain connects TRBV20-1 to TRBJ1-6, with no clear D. Germline CDR1 DFQATT, CDR2 SNEGSKA (reference sequence). The V and J ends lost 1 base and 0 bases respectively, with 4 bases between them. The CDR3 length is 14 residues. This CDR3 is CSARVGSYNSPLHF. The DNA of the CDR3 is TGCAGTGCTAGAGTAGGCTCCTATAATTCACCCCTCCACTTT.

This clonotype was recorded at least ten times. The chain employs TRBV28 and TRBJ1-4; tentative D call: TRBD1 (5 bases). Germline lookup yields CDR1 MDHEN and CDR2 SYDVKM. The V end was cut by 8 bases, the J end by 12 bases, with 16 bases between. The CDR3 is 12 amino acids. The CDR3 DNA sequence: TGTGCCAGCTTAGGCCAGGGCAGAGAACTGTTTTTT. It is translated as CASLGQGRELFF.

Many counts were recorded for this clonotype. One end of the junction varies from germline; a read error may be responsible. The chain couples TRBV6-5 to TRBJ2-7; D not certain. Germline loops: CDR1 MNHEY, CDR2 SVGAGI. CDR3 size: 17 residues. CDR3 in amino acids: CASSHSCVKIFLDEQYF. The DNA of the CDR3 is TGTGCCAGCAGTCACTCGTGTGTGAAAATTTTCCTAGACGAGCAGTACTTC.

This clonotype was recorded many times. The CDR3 loop reads CASARGSGNTIYF. The CDR3 bases are TGTGCTAGTGCAAGGGGCTCTGGAAACACCATATATTTT. The chain links TRBV12-5 to TRBJ1-3; TRBD1 is a possible D gene (5 bases). Germline loops: CDR1 LGHNT, CDR2 FRNRAP. V lost 7 bases, J lost 0 bases, and 7 bases lay in between. The CDR3 sequence is 13 residues long.

This clonotype was detected many times. The chain links TRBV2 to TRBJ2-7; 7 bases fit TRBD1. The junction had 16 bases not matched to a gene; V was cut back by 2 bases and J by 0 bases. In germline, CDR1 is SNHLY, CDR2 FYNNEI. The CDR3 covers 19 residues. The CDR3, as DNA: TGTGCCAGCAGTGAAAGGGGGCCGGACTTTTTACTATCCTCCTACGAGCAGTACTTC. It is translated as CASSERGPDFLLSSYEQYF.

This clonotype has only a few counts. This sequence joins TRBV6-5 and TRBJ2-2, with 13 bases identical to TRBD2. V was pared by 5 bases and J by 6 bases, with 6 bases of the junction left unmatched. Germline CDR1 reads MNHEY; CDR2 reads SVGAGI. The CDR3 extends over 16 amino acids. The CDR3 is CASSPGLAGAAGELFF. CDR3 DNA sequence: TGTGCCAGCAGTCCCGGACTAGCGGGAGCTGCCGGGGAGCTGTTTTTT.

This clonotype has a count of ten or more. The CDR3 DNA follows: TGTGCCAGCAGCTTAGGGTCGGGGGATGAGCAGTACTTC. Amino acid sequence: CASSLGSGDEQYF. The J gene is TRBJ2-7, the V gene TRBV7-8, with D possibly TRBD2 on 6 matching bases. This CDR3 is 13 amino acids long. Germline-derived CDR1 and CDR2 are SGHVS and FQNEAQ. Between the trimmed V and J ends, which lost 1 base and 7 bases, there was a span of 11 bases. The full variable domain, rest sourced from reference TRBV7-8 and TRBJ2-7, is GAGVSQSPRYKVAKRGQDVALRCDPISGHVSLFWYQQALGQGPEFLTYFQNEAQLDKSGLPSDRFFAERPEGSVSTLKIQRTQQEDSAVYLCASSLGSGDEQYFGPGTRLTVT.

This clonotype was observed a single time. Germline and junction disagree at one end, which may indicate a read error. The chain recombines TRBV6-2 or TRBV6-3 with TRBJ1-5; D gene uncertain. Germline loops: CDR1 MNHEY, CDR2 SVGEGT. There are 15 residues in the CDR3. As DNA, the CDR3 is TGTGCCAGCAGTTACACACGGCGGAAAAATCGGCCCCAGCATTTT. Translated, it gives CASSYTRRKNRPQHF.

This clonotype has at least ten counts. The chain employs TRBV6-5 and TRBJ1-6; the D is unclear. The CDR3 is 17 amino acids. In germline, CDR1 is MNHEY, CDR2 SVGAGI. Trimming stripped 0 bases from V and 0 bases from J, with 9 bases between. The CDR3 here is CASSYSGRSSYNSPLHF. The DNA for the CDR3 is TGTGCCAGCAGTTACTCTGGACGAAGCTCCTATAATTCACCCCTCCACTTT.

This clonotype was recorded at least ten times. The chain links TRBV3-1 to TRBJ2-5; a possible D gene is TRBD2 (6 bases). V lost 6 bases, J lost 5 bases, and 19 bases lay in between. Germline lookup yields CDR1 LGHDT and CDR2 YNNKEL (reference sequence). CDR3 length: 15 residues. The CDR3 DNA is TGTGCCAGCAGTCGGGCGGAGGGGTCCATCGAGACCCAGTACTTC. Translation: CASSRAEGSIETQYF.

The table lists this clonotype with many counts. CDR3 protein: CAWSEDSHSNQPQHF. The CDR3 DNA reads as TGTGCCTGGAGCGAAGACAGCCATAGCAATCAGCCCCAGCATTTT. The chain is built from TRBV30 and TRBJ1-5, with D possibly matching TRBD1 (5 bases). Trimming stripped 3 bases from V and 0 bases from J, with 12 bases between. CDR1 and CDR2 from the germline V gene are GTSNPN and SVGIG (reference sequence). The CDR3 is 15 residues long.

This clonotype was detected many times. This chain links TRBV6-6 with TRBJ2-7; D could derive from TRBD1 or TRBD2 (5 bases each). Germline V CDR1 and CDR2: MNHNY, SVGAGI (reference sequence). The CDR3 spans 15 residues. Trimming removed 5 bases at V and 0 bases at J, with 14 bases between. The CDR3 DNA follows: TGTGCCAGCAGTCCCCTGAGGGGTCTCTCCTACGAGCAGTACTTC. As protein: CASSPLRGLSYEQYF.

This clonotype was seen ten or more times. The chain recombines TRBV11-2 with TRBJ2-5; D is undetermined. The ends were cut back, 1 base at V and 5 bases at J, with 11 bases in the middle. The CDR3 spans 14 residues. The V gene's germline CDR1 is SGHAT and CDR2 FQNNGV. In DNA form, the CDR3 reads TGTGCCAGCAGCTTAGGCAACAGCCCGGAGACCCAGTACTTC. Protein product: CASSLGNSPETQYF.